What follows are 27 T cell receptor beta chains derived from one specimen sequenced in a study of blood T cell repertoires in COVID-19 (TCRdb year 2020). Receptors were amplified or captured by the immunoSEQ multiplex PCR assay. TCRdb holds this immuneACCESS table with in-frame rearrangements only. Some clones are missing; in checked studies, unresolved V genes explain under half, and the rest has no known cause. In this sample the table shows a few hundred thousand clones, roughly nine tenths of which occur a single time. The biggest ten clones account for approximately 1% of the sample. Source material: PBMCs or T cells enriched from blood (not recorded which). The receptors stem from a man younger than 30 who had recovered from COVID-19.

This chain uses TRBV29-1 with TRBJ2-6, with D tentatively TRBD1 (6 bases). The CDR3 has 14 amino acids. Looked up from germline, CDR1 is SQVTM and CDR2 is ANQGSEA. The V and J ends lost 7 bases and 2 bases respectively, with 12 bases between them. The CDR3 nucleotides read TGCAGCGCGGGGACAACCGCTGGGGCCAACGTCCTGACTTTC. Its protein is CSAGTTAGANVLTF.

The gene calls are TRBV6-5 and TRBJ2-2; possibly TRBD1 for D (5 bases). Germline V gene data show CDR1 as MNHEY and CDR2 as SVGAGI. V was trimmed by 7 bases and J by 7 bases, leaving 13 bases between them. The CDR3 runs to 13 residues. For the CDR3, the DNA is TGTGCCAGCAATGCGCAGGGAATCGGGGAGCTGTTTTTT. This encodes CASNAQGIGELFF.

This sequence joins TRBV23-1 and TRBJ2-1; 8 bases line up with TRBD1. TRBV23-1 is an ORF for which the function is uncertain. V shed 3 bases, J shed 0 bases, and the junction held 10 bases outside the gene matches. The CDR3 contains 18 residues. The CDR3 DNA reads as TGCGCCAGCAGTCAGCCCTTAGGACAGGGCCCCTCCTACAATGAGCAGTTCTTC. Translating gives CASSQPLGQGPSYNEQFF.

The chain combines TRBV4-1 with TRBJ2-7; 8 nucleotides agree with TRBD1. Germline values: CDR1 MGHRA, CDR2 YSYEKL. Trimming at V came to 4 bases and at J to 1 base, leaving 6 bases not matched to a gene. This CDR3 region has 15 residues. The chain's CDR3 is CASSPNRGRSYEQYF. The CDR3 nucleotides are TGCGCCAGCAGCCCAAACAGGGGGAGATCCTACGAGCAGTACTTC.

This clone was seen more than once but under ten times. J is TRBJ1-3 and V is TRBV6-5; 7 bases map to TRBD1. Trimming cost V 0 bases and J 6 bases; bases outside gene matches: 5. Germline loops: CDR1 MNHEY, CDR2 SVGAGI. This CDR3 has 15 residues. CDR3 loop: CASSYSWDSENTIYF. Written as DNA, the CDR3 is TGTGCCAGCAGTTACTCCTGGGACAGCGAAAACACCATATATTTT.

V usage is TRBV5-1 and J usage is TRBJ2-5; no firm D call. Germline V gene sequence: CDR1 SGHRS, CDR2 YFSETQ. CDR3 length equals 14 residues. Trimming removed 0 bases at V and 2 bases at J, with 8 bases between. The CDR3 nucleotides are TGCGCCAGCAGCTTGGGGCACCCACAAGAGACCCAGTACTTC. This gives the protein CASSLGHPQETQYF.

This chain connects TRBV18 to TRBJ2-3, with a weak D call TRBD2 (5 bases). Germline-derived CDR1 and CDR2 are KGHSH and LQKENI. The CDR3 length is 13 residues. V was clipped by 5 bases and J by 4 bases, with 10 bases between them. CDR3 DNA: TGTGCCAGCTCAGAAGAAGCGGCAGATACGCAGTATTTT. This codes for CASSEEAADTQYF.

The chain has TRBV4-1 and TRBJ2-1; 9 bases are a match to TRBD2. The CDR3 is made up of 16 amino acids. CDR1 is MGHRA and CDR2 is YSYEKL in the germline V gene. Trimming cost V 1 base and J 4 bases; bases outside gene matches: 5. CDR3 nucleotides: TGCGCCAGCAGCCAAGCGGGTAGCGGGGGATACAATGAGCAGTTCTTC. Protein sequence: CASSQAGSGGYNEQFF.

The chain combines TRBV5-1 with TRBJ1-4, with D unresolved. The germline CDR1 and CDR2 sequences are SGHRS and YFSETQ. Trimming left V 1 base short and J 0 bases short, with 10 bases between. CDR3 length: 16 amino acids. This CDR3 is CASSLYPVTTNEKLFF. The CDR3 DNA follows: TGCGCCAGCAGCTTGTACCCGGTTACAACTAATGAAAAACTGTTTTTT.

V usage is TRBV7-9 and J usage is TRBJ1-1; tentative D call: TRBD1 (5 bases). The CDR3 totals 16 residues. Per the germline V gene, CDR1 is SEHNR and CDR2 is FQNEAQ (reference sequence). V was pared by 4 bases and J by 5 bases, with 20 bases between. CDR3 DNA sequence: TGTGCCAGCAGCTCCCGGGACGGGGGTTCGAGGACTGAAGCTTTCTTT. This codes for CASSSRDGGSRTEAFF.

The chain combines TRBV7-8 with TRBJ1-5; D is uncertain. The V end lost 2 bases, the J end lost 1 base, and 12 bases lay between the germline ends. Germline CDR1 is SGHVS and CDR2 is FQNEAQ. This CDR3 spans 16 amino acids. CDR3: CASSLSGGVSNQPQHF. In nucleotides, the CDR3 is TGTGCCAGCAGCTTATCGGGAGGCGTCAGCAATCAGCCCCAGCATTTT.

Of note for this clone: A junction boundary mismatches the germline segment, possibly from a read error. The chain employs TRBV30 and TRBJ1-2; maybe TRBD1 (6 bases). Germline loops: CDR1 GTSNPN, CDR2 SVGIG (reference sequence). The CDR3 extends over 12 amino acids. CDR3: CAGRRTVEGYTF. DNA for the CDR3: TGTGCCGGGAGACGGACAGTAGAAGGCTACACCTTC.

V usage is TRBV7-3 and J usage is TRBJ1-6; a weak D match, TRBD1 (6 bases). The CDR3 is made up of 12 amino acids. The V end was cut by 5 bases, the J end by 11 bases, with 10 bases between. Germline V gene sequence: CDR1 SGHTA, CDR2 FQGTGA. CDR3 nucleotide sequence: TGTGCCAGCAGCACAGGACAGCCACCCCTCCACTTT. Encoded protein: CASSTGQPPLHF.

The genes are TRBV3-1 (or the pseudogene TRBV3-2) and TRBJ1-4; D ambiguous. Germline V CDR1 and CDR2: LGHDT, YNNKEL (reference sequence). The CDR3 length is 13 residues. The V gene lost 6 bases and the J gene lost 6 bases, with 11 bases spanning the gap. The CDR3 region is CASRLAPHEKLFF. CDR3 nucleotide sequence: TGTGCCAGCAGACTTGCCCCCCATGAAAAACTGTTTTTT.

V and J are TRBV4-2 and TRBJ1-1; 7 positions match TRBD1. The J segment lost 2 bases and the V segment lost 0 bases, leaving 6 bases of the junction unmatched. The CDR3 is made up of 16 amino acids. Looked up from germline, CDR1 is LGHNA and CDR2 is YNFKEQ. The CDR3 DNA reads TGTGCCAGCAGCCAAGACCCGGACAGGAGAAACACTGAAGCTTTCTTT. Protein: CASSQDPDRRNTEAFF.

The V call is TRBV7-9, the J call TRBJ1-3; D is unclear. CDR3 length: 15 amino acids. Trimming pared 5 bases from V and 0 bases from J, leaving 11 bases between. Germline loops: CDR1 SEHNR, CDR2 FQNEAQ (reference sequence). CDR3 loop: CASSPNLNSGNTIYF. The CDR3 nucleotides are TGTGCCAGCAGCCCAAACTTAAACTCTGGAAACACCATATATTTT.

V is TRBV27 and J is TRBJ2-7, with D maybe TRBD1 (6 bases). There are 14 residues in the CDR3. CDR1 is MNHEY, CDR2 SMNVEV, per germline (reference sequence). The V gene lost 4 bases and the J gene lost 3 bases, with 13 bases spanning the gap. Here the CDR3 DNA reads TGTGCCAGCAGTTCCAGGGGCGCAGGCTACGAGCAGTACTTC. Protein sequence: CASSSRGAGYEQYF.

Points on this clone: Within the sample, other DNA sequences also encode this same CDR3. This chain connects TRBV5-1 to TRBJ1-1; TRBD1 matches 7 bases. CDR1 and CDR2 (germline): SGHRS, YFSETQ. The junction had 4 bases not matched to a gene; V was cut back by 0 bases and J by 2 bases. The CDR3 contains 15 residues. The chain's CDR3 is CASSLAPGGNTEAFF. DNA of the CDR3: TGCGCCAGCAGCTTGGCTCCAGGGGGAAACACTGAAGCTTTCTTT.

This clone was observed a single time. The CDR3: CASSLDSLVDTQYF. CDR3 DNA: TGCGCCAGCAGCTTGGACAGCTTGGTGGATACGCAGTATTTT. The chain couples TRBV5-1 to TRBJ2-3; D is unresolved. The V gene lost 0 bases and the J gene lost 6 bases, with 11 bases spanning the gap. CDR3 length: 14 amino acids. Germline CDR1 reads SGHRS; CDR2 reads YFSETQ.

The chain is built from TRBV29-1 and TRBJ1-1; 7 nucleotides align to TRBD1. CDR1 SQVTM and CDR2 ANQGSEA come from the germline V gene. This CDR3 comprises 13 residues. The junction had 3 bases not matched to a gene; V was cut back by 4 bases and J by 1 base. DNA for the CDR3: TGCAGCGTTGTTGGACAGGCGAACACTGAAGCTTTCTTT. Translating it yields CSVVGQANTEAFF.

V usage is TRBV4-1 and J usage is TRBJ1-5; TRBD1 matches at 7 bases. V gave up 1 base and J gave up 4 bases; unmatched junction bases: 4. From germline, CDR1 is MGHRA and CDR2 YSYEKL. The CDR3 runs 15 residues. The CDR3 coding sequence is TGCGCCAGCAGCCAAGTGACAGGGCGAAATCAGCCCCAGCATTTT. It is translated as CASSQVTGRNQPQHF.

This chain uses TRBV30 with TRBJ1-4; no firm D call. CDR1 is GTSNPN and CDR2 is SVGIG in the germline V gene (reference sequence). This CDR3 is built from 14 residues. V shed 3 bases and J shed 11 bases, with 19 bases lying between them. The CDR3 loop reads CAWRSTGGLGKLFF. The CDR3 DNA follows: TGTGCCTGGAGATCGACCGGAGGATTGGGGAAACTGTTTTTT.

This chain uses TRBV15 with TRBJ1-1; 7 positions agree with TRBD1. Per germline, CDR1 LNHNV and CDR2 YYDKDF (reference sequence). Unmatched junction bases numbered 14, after V lost 2 bases and J lost 5 bases. This CDR3 comprises 17 residues. CDR3 coding DNA: TGTGCCACCAGCAGATTCTATCTACGGGGACAGCGGACTGAAGCTTTCTTT. Translated: CATSRFYLRGQRTEAFF.

This clone was counted only a few times. V and J are TRBV15 and TRBJ1-1, with D perhaps matching TRBD1 (6 bases). Per the germline V gene, CDR1 is LNHNV and CDR2 is YYDKDF (reference sequence). Trimming removed 4 bases at V and 4 bases at J, with 16 bases between. The CDR3 runs to 15 residues. The CDR3 loop reads CATSIVTSGVTEAFF. The CDR3 DNA reads TGTGCCACCAGCATTGTGACTTCAGGGGTCACTGAAGCTTTCTTT.

CDR3 DNA sequence: TGTGCCAGCAGCTGGACAGGGGGCCTCGATACGCAGTATTTT. Translation: CASSWTGGLDTQYF. V and J are TRBV3-1 (or the pseudogene TRBV3-2) and TRBJ2-3; 11 bases map to TRBD1. This CDR3 region has 14 residues. V was clipped by 5 bases and J by 6 bases; unmatched bases: 4. The V gene's germline CDR1 is LGHDT and CDR2 YNNKEL (reference sequence).

This clone was counted once. V gene TRBV24-1 combines with J gene TRBJ1-5, with 8 bases identical to TRBD1. The CDR3 extends over 16 amino acids. After removal of 3 bases from V and 3 bases from J, the junction contained 6 bases not matched to a gene. In germline, CDR1 is KGHDR, CDR2 SFDVKD. CDR3 DNA: TGTGCCACCAGTGATCACGGGACAGGCAACAATCAGCCCCAGCATTTT. Translated, it gives CATSDHGTGNNQPQHF.

V and J are TRBV18 and TRBJ2-2, with D perhaps matching TRBD1 (5 bases). V was shortened by 8 bases and J by 1 base, with 14 bases between the two germline ends. This CDR3 spans 15 amino acids. Germline V lookup: CDR1 KGHSH, CDR2 LQKENI. The DNA of the CDR3 is TGTGCCAGCACGCGAACTACAGGGAACACCGGGGAGCTGTTTTTT. It codes for CASTRTTGNTGELFF.